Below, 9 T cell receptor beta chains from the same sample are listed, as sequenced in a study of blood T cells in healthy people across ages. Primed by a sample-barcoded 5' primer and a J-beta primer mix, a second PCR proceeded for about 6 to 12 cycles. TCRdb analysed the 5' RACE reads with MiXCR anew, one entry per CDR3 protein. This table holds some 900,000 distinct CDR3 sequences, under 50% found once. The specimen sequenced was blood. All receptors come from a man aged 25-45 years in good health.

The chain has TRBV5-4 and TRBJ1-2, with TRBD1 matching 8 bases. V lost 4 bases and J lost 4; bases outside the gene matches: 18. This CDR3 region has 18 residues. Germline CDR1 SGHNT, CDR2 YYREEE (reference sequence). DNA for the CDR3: TGTGCCAGCAGCAAAAACAGGACAGGGTTGACTATCGTCTATGGCTACACCTTC. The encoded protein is CASSKNRTGLTIVYGYTF.

Written as DNA, the CDR3 is TGTGCCAGCAGCGCCCGGGACCAGACTAGCACAGATACGCAGTATTTT. This gives the protein CASSARDQTSTDTQYF. The V and J genes are TRBV9 and TRBJ2-3; D may correspond to TRBD1 or TRBD2 (5 bases each). V was shortened by 3 bases and J by 0 bases, with 14 bases between the two germline ends. Per the germline V gene, CDR1 is SGDLS and CDR2 is YYNGEE. CDR3 length equals 16 residues.

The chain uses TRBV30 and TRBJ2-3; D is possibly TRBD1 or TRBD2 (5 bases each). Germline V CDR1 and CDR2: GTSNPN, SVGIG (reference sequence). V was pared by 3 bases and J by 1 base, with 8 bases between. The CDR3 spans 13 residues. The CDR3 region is CAWSGDRTDTQYF. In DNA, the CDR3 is TGTGCCTGGAGCGGGGACCGCACAGATACGCAGTATTTT.

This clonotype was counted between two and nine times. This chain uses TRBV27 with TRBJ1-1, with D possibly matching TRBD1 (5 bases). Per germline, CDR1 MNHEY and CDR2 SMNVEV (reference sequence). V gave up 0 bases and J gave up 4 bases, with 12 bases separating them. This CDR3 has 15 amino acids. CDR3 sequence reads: CASSLSNGGGTEAFF. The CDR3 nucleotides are TGTGCCAGCAGTTTATCGAACGGGGGTGGCACTGAAGCTTTCTTT.

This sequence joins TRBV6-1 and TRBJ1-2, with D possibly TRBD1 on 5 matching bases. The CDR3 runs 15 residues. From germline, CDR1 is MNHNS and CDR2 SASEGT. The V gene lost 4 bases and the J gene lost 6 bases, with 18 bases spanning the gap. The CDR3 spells CASSAGTTSSNGYTF. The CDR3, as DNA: TGTGCCAGCAGTGCCGGGACGACCTCCTCCAATGGCTACACCTTC.

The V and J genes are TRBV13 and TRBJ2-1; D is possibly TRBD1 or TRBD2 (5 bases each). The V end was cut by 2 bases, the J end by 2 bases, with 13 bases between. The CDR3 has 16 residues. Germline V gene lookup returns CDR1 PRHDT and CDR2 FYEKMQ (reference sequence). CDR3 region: CASSLRDAIPYNEQFF. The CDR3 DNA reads TGTGCCAGCAGCTTACGGGACGCAATCCCCTACAATGAGCAGTTCTTC.

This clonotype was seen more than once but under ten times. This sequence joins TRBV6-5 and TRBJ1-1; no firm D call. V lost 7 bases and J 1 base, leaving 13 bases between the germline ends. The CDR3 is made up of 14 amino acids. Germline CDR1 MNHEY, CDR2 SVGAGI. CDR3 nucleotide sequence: TGTGCCAGCATCCCCTTCTTGGGGAACACTGAAGCTTTCTTT. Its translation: CASIPFLGNTEAFF.

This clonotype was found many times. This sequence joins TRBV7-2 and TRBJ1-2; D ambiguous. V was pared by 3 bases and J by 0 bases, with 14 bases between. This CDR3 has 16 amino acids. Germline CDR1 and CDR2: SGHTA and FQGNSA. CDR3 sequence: CASSLGPRAPNYGYTF. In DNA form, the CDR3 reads TGTGCCAGCAGCTTGGGCCCCCGGGCCCCTAACTATGGCTACACCTTC.

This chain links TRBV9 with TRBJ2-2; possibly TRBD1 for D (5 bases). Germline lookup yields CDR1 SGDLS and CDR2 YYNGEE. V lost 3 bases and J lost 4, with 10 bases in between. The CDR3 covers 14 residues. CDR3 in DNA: TGTGCCAGCAGCGAAGGGGTGGGCACCGGGGAGCTGTTTTTT. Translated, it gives CASSEGVGTGELFF. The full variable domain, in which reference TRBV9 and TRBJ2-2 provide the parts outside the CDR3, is DSGVTQTPKHLITATGQRVTLRCSPRSGDLSVYWYQQSLDQGLQFLIQYYNGEERAKGNILERFSAQQFPDLHSELNLSSLELGDSALYFCASSEGVGTGELFFGEGSRLTVL.